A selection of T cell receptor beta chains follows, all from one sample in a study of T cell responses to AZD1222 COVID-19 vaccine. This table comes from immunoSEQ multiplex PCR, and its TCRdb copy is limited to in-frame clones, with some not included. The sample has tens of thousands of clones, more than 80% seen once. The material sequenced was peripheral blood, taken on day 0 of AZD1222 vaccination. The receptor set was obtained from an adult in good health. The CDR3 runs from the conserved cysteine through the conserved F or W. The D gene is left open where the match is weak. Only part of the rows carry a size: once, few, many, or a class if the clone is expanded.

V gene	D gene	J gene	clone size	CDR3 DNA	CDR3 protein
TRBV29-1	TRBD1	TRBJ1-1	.	TGCAGCACAAGGGACAGGGGGAACACTGAAGCTTTCTTT	CSTRDRGNTEAFF
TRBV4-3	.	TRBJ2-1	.	TGCGCCAGCAGCCAAGTTTACTCCGATCGAGAGCAGTTCTTC	CASSQVYSDREQFF
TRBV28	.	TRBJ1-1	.	TGTGCCAGCAGTTCCGGGACTGCGAACACTGAAGCTTTCTTT	CASSSGTANTEAFF
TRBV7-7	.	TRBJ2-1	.	TGTGCCAGCAGCTTAGCGGGAGGTACGAATGAGCAGTTCTTC	CASSLAGGTNEQFF
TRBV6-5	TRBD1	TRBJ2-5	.	TGTGCCAGCAGGAGGGACAGGGAGGAGACCCAGTACTTC	CASRRDREETQYF
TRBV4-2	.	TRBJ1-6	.	TGTGCCAGCAGCCAAGATATCGGGCTCTCCTATAATTCACCCCTCCACTTT	CASSQDIGLSYNSPLHF
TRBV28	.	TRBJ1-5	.	TGTGCCAGCAGTCCGAAAGACTGGTATAGCAATCAGCCCCAGCATTTT	CASSPKDWYSNQPQHF
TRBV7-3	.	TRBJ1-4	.	TGTGCCAGCAGCTTATACGGGGGCGAAAAACTGTTTTTT	CASSLYGGEKLFF
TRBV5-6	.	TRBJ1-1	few	TGTGCCAGCAGCTTGGACATGGGAGAGAACACTGAAGCTTTCTTT	CASSLDMGENTEAFF
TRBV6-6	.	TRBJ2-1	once	TGTGCCAGCAGTTATAGCAGCTACAATGAGCAGTTCTTC	CASSYSSYNEQFF
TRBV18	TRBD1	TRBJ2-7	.	TGTGCCAGCTCACCGGGACAGGAGGACGAGCAGTACTTC	CASSPGQEDEQYF
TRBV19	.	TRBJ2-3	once	TGTGCCAGTAGTATATTACAAGACACAGATACGCAGTATTTT	CASSILQDTDTQYF
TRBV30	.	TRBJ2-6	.	TGTGCCTGGAGAAGGGGTAGGGTTAGCTCTGGGGCCAACGTCCTGACTTTC	CAWRRGRVSSGANVLTF
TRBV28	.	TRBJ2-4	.	TGTGCCAGCAGTTTCGCCAGGGGTAACATTCAGTACTTC	CASSFARGNIQYF
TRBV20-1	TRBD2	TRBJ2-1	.	TGCAGTGCTACTGAAGCGGGAAGAGACAATGAGCAGTTCTTC	CSATEAGRDNEQFF
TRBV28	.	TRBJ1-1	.	TGTGCCAGCAGCTTCCGGCAAGCTTTCTTT	CASSFRQAFF
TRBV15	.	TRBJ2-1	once	TGTGCCACCAGCATACACAAGAGCTCCTACAATGAGCAGTTCTTC	CATSIHKSSYNEQFF
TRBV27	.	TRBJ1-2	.	TGTGCCAGCAGTGCCGTGGGACAAAACTATGGCTACACCTTC	CASSAVGQNYGYTF
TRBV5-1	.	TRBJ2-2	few	TGCGCCAGCAGCTTGGTTGGGCGGCTGAACACCGGGGAGCTGTTTTTT	CASSLVGRLNTGELFF
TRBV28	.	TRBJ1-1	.	TGTGCCAGCAGTCCCCAAATGGTTCTTTTGAACACTGAAGCTTTCTTT	CASSPQMVLLNTEAFF
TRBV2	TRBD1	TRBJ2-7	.	TGTGCCAGCAGCGCTGGGGGACAGCCTCCCTACGAGCAGTACTTC	CASSAGGQPPYEQYF
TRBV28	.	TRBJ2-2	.	TGTGCCAGCATCAGCCACCAGAACACCGGGGAGCTGTTTTTT	CASISHQNTGELFF
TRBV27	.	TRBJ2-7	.	TGTGCCAGCTCCCCCGGGGCAGGGGGGAAGGAATTCTCCTACGAGCAGTACTTC	CASSPGAGGKEFSYEQYF
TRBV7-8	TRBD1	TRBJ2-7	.	TGTGCCAGCAGCCCGGGACAGCAGAGCTACGAGCAGTACTTC	CASSPGQQSYEQYF
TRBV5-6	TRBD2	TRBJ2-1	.	TGTGCCAGCAGCTTGGGGCTAGCGGCGGTGGATGAGCAGTTCTTC	CASSLGLAAVDEQFF
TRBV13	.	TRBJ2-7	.	TGTGCCAGCAGTCCGCAGGGGGGACGGCGGGCGCAGTACTTC	CASSPQGGRRAQYF
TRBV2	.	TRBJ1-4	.	TGTGCCAGCAGGATTCCGGACACCAATGAAAAACTGTTTTTT	CASRIPDTNEKLFF
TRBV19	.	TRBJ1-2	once	TGTGCCAGTAGTATTCTGGGCGAGATGAACTATGGCTACACCTTC	CASSILGEMNYGYTF
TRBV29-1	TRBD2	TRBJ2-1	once	TGCAGCGCAACAAGCGGGGGCAATGAGCAGTTCTTC	CSATSGGNEQFF
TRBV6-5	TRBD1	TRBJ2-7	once	TGTGCCAGCAGTTACAATGGGGGACAGGGCTACGAGCAGTACTTC	CASSYNGGQGYEQYF
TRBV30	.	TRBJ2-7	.	TGTGCCTGGAGTGGAAATCTGCGGCAGGGGATCTACGAGCAGTACTTC	CAWSGNLRQGIYEQYF